This note documents a single T cell receptor beta chain sequence. This clonotype was seen many times. Its recognized antigen is unknown. No much larger clonotype is one base removed from it; base qualities were not supplied. What this sample's treatment or condition label stands for: live attenuated yellow fever vaccine strain. Two biological replicates of bulk PBMCs were collected at each blood-draw timepoint. A standard Ficoll-Paque protocol was used to isolate PBMCs from peripheral blood. TriZol was used to extract RNA from bulk PBMCs, CD4 and CD8 fractions, and dextramer-positive and dextramer-negative fractions. The data are from a study of T cells after yellow fever vaccination (dated by TCRdb to between 2018 and 2020). In the study overall: The SMART-Seq v4 Ultra Low Input RNA kit was used to prepare libraries from fractions with low cell numbers. To track T-cell clones before and after primary and booster YFV17D yellow fever vaccination, bulk TCR alpha and beta repertoires were sequenced longitudinally. Blood was drawn at multiple timepoints before and after primary and secondary immunization, with bulk PBMC replicates and cell subsets isolated. Two healthy male donors, one aged 18 to 29 and one aged 30 to 40 years, were included in the cohort. On the study overall, not on this receptor specifically: Compared with the primary T-cell response, the secondary T-cell response was weaker but faster, peaking on day 5 rather than day 15. FACS-sorted repertoires could contain abundant contaminating clonotypes from the bulk population, so computational filtering was required. After the booster, most clones that had expanded after primary vaccination were detected again (approximately 97% of CD4 and around nine tenths of CD8), suggesting broad maintenance of memory. A small fraction of clonotypes showed up in both the CD4 and CD8 compartments, probably as a result of convergent recombination. Only a couple of donors were included in the study, so the extent to which the findings can be generalized is limited.

TCR cDNA was made using 5'RACE template switching, a step that added a universal primer site and unique molecular identifiers. Priming for cDNA synthesis came from both the TCR alpha and TCR beta constant segments. Libraries were amplified in two PCR steps, with sample barcodes and sequencing adapters added in the second step. Sequencing of libraries was performed on Illumina HiSeq 2500 (2x100 bp) or NovaSeq (2x150 bp). On the authors' methods: Reads were demultiplexed and collapsed into UMI consensus sequences with MIGEC, and V(D)J alignment was performed with MiXCR. Vaccine-responding clonotypes were identified with edgeR using replicate PBMC samples, with FDR below 0.01 and a log2 fold change above 5 up to day 15 being required. CD4 or CD8 identity was assigned to each bulk clonotype according to whether the clonotype was present at higher abundance in the sequenced CD4 repertoire or the sequenced CD8 repertoire. TCRdb trimmed public reads at Q25 via fastp, called clones via MiXCR and kept in-frame beta chains. Identical CDR3 protein sequences are pooled into one entry, listed with their most common genes and DNA. TCRdb assigned the V and J calls; the authors' analysis was not used. The sample includes more than 250,000 distinct CDR3 sequences, with around 6.8% observed a single time. 15% to 20% of the sample goes to the ten largest clones.

The material sequenced was PBMCs, taken roughly seven weeks after the first yellow fever vaccination. The receptor was derived from a man between 18 and 29 years old who received the YFV17D yellow fever vaccine.

The CDR3 region: CASSPGLAGSTGELFF. The bases are TGTGCCAGCTCACCAGGACTAGCGGGATCCACCGGGGAGCTGTTTTTT. The chain links TRBV18 with TRBJ2-2; 12 junctional bases match TRBD2. The CDR3 contains 16 residues, cysteine and phenylalanine counted. The entry retains the CDR3 DNA only, 48 bases that are in frame from base 1. V and J are trimmed by 2 bases and 4 bases, and the gene matches miss 2 bases of the junction. CDR1 and CDR2, per the germline V gene, are KGHSH and LQKENI.